These 8 T cell receptor beta chains originate from one sample sequenced in a study of blood T cell repertoires in COVID-19. Assay: immunoSEQ multiplex PCR; the TCRdb copy retains only in-frame clones and omits some. The repertoire has around 470,000 clones, about nine tenths of them found once; the top ten carry less than 0.75%. Source material: PBMCs or T cells enriched from blood (not recorded which). The receptors come from a man aged 18 to 29 who had recovered from COVID-19.

This clone was found a few times. This chain joins TRBV10-3 and TRBJ2-7, with a tentative D call TRBD2 (5 bases). The V gene's germline CDR1 is ENHRY and CDR2 SYGVKD. V lost 2 bases and J lost 8, with 10 bases in between. CDR3 length: 12 amino acids. The CDR3 reads CAISENSGQQYF. Written as DNA, the CDR3 is TGTGCCATCAGTGAGAACAGCGGACAGCAGTACTTC.

V gene TRBV9 combines with J gene TRBJ1-2; no reliable D call. V lost 1 base and J lost 2, with 9 bases in between. This CDR3 is built from 14 residues. Looked up from germline, CDR1 is SGDLS and CDR2 is YYNGEE. The CDR3 nucleotides are TGTGCCAGCAGCGTAAGAGACGGGAACTATGGCTACACCTTC. As protein: CASSVRDGNYGYTF.

The V call is TRBV6-2 or TRBV6-3, the J call TRBJ1-1; no clear D. This CDR3 is 16 amino acids long. Germline CDR1 reads MNHEY; CDR2 reads SVGEGT. V was trimmed by 4 bases and J by 2 bases, leaving 17 bases between them. Here the CDR3 reads CASSSADSTDNTEAFF. For the CDR3, the DNA is TGTGCCAGCAGTTCAGCGGATTCAACAGATAACACTGAAGCTTTCTTT.

A remark on this clone: The sample holds other DNA sequences that translate to the same CDR3. The genes are TRBV7-9 and TRBJ2-5; the D gene is possibly TRBD1 (5 bases). The V and J ends lost 2 bases and 1 base respectively, with 8 bases between them. The CDR3 is made up of 14 amino acids. The germline gives CDR1 SEHNR, CDR2 FQNEAQ (reference sequence). As DNA, the CDR3 is TGTGCCAGCAGCTTAAGGCAGGGCCAAGAGACCCAGTACTTC. This gives the protein CASSLRQGQETQYF.

V usage is TRBV2 and J usage is TRBJ2-3; D possibly corresponds to TRBD2 (5 bases). Per the germline V gene, CDR1 is SNHLY and CDR2 is FYNNEI. Trimming left V 3 bases short and J 9 bases short, with 16 bases between. There are 14 residues in the CDR3. The CDR3 nucleotides read TGTGCCAGCAGTGATGAGTGGGGAGTGGAGACGCAGTATTTT. Translated, it gives CASSDEWGVETQYF.

The chain links TRBV9 to TRBJ1-2; TRBD1 matches at 10 bases. The CDR3 sequence is 15 residues long. V was clipped by 4 bases and J by 8 bases; unmatched bases: 11. Germline V gene data show CDR1 as SGDLS and CDR2 as YYNGEE. The CDR3 spells CASSPNPGQGDGYTF. The CDR3 DNA follows: TGTGCCAGCAGCCCAAACCCTGGACAGGGGGACGGCTACACCTTC.

The chain recombines TRBV2 with TRBJ1-5; possibly TRBD1 for D (6 bases). Germline V gives CDR1 SNHLY, CDR2 FYNNEI. This CDR3 spans 13 amino acids. V gave up 7 bases and J gave up 5 bases, with 12 bases separating them. CDR3 amino acids: CASKDSLDQPQHF. The CDR3 DNA is TGTGCCAGCAAGGACAGTCTGGATCAGCCCCAGCATTTT. Full variable domain (outside the CDR3, taken from reference TRBV2 and TRBJ1-5): EPEVTQTPSHQVTQMGQEVILRCVPISNHLYFYWYRQILGQKVEFLVSFYNNEISEKSEIFDDQFSVERPDGSNFTLKIRSTKLEDSAMYFCASKDSLDQPQHFGDGTRLSIL.

The chain combines TRBV28 with TRBJ1-4, with D possibly matching TRBD1 (6 bases). Germline V gene sequence: CDR1 MDHEN, CDR2 SYDVKM. The V gene lost 8 bases and the J gene lost 5 bases, with 18 bases spanning the gap. The CDR3 has 15 amino acids. The CDR3 DNA reads as TGTGCCAGCCTACCCCGGACAGTGAGAAATGAAAAACTGTTTTTT. Its translation is CASLPRTVRNEKLFF.